The rows below give T cell receptor beta chains drawn from one sample of a study of T cell responses to AZD1222 COVID-19 vaccine. Generated by immunoSEQ multiplex PCR, the TCRdb table keeps only in-frame clones and is missing some. The table has some 150,000 clones, about 87% seen once. The starting material was peripheral blood, obtained 28 days after the second dose of the MenACWY control vaccine. These receptors all stem from an adult who received the MenACWY meningococcal vaccine as a control. Both conserved end residues are part of each CDR3. D genes are given only for firm matches. The size of a clone is reported for some rows only, either as once, few or many, or as a class for expanded clones.

CDR3 length	J gene	D gene	V gene	clone size	CDR3 protein	CDR3 DNA
15	TRBJ1-4	NA	TRBV6-2/TRBV6-3	NA	CASSSGRTTNEKLFF	TGTGCCAGCAGTTCCGGGAGAACGACTAATGAAAAACTGTTTTTT
13	TRBJ2-5	NA	TRBV2	NA	CASSGGQQETQYF	TGTGCCAGCAGTGGAGGACAGCAAGAGACCCAGTACTTC
16	TRBJ2-3	TRBD1	TRBV10-3	NA	CAIRAETGVGTDTQYF	TGTGCCATCAGGGCAGAGACAGGGGTAGGCACAGATACGCAGTATTTT
13	TRBJ1-5	TRBD1	TRBV5-8	NA	CASSSTGNQPQHF	TGTGCCAGCAGCTCGACAGGGAATCAGCCCCAGCATTTT
14	TRBJ2-1	NA	TRBV7-9	NA	CASSVSGADNEQFF	TGTGCCAGCAGCGTATCGGGCGCGGACAATGAGCAGTTCTTC
16	TRBJ2-2	NA	TRBV18	NA	CASSRQDWGNTGELFF	TGTGCCAGCTCACGACAAGATTGGGGGAACACCGGGGAGCTGTTTTTT
13	TRBJ1-2	NA	TRBV6-5	few	CATSPEGNYGYTF	TGTGCCACGAGCCCAGAGGGCAACTATGGCTACACCTTC
15	TRBJ1-2	TRBD1	TRBV27	once	CASSLSGQGAQGYTF	TGTGCCAGCAGTTTATCGGGACAGGGGGCGCAGGGCTACACCTTC
15	TRBJ1-1	NA	TRBV18	NA	CASSSGPHTTTEAFF	TGTGCCAGCTCCTCAGGGCCTCACACTACCACTGAAGCTTTCTTT
14	TRBJ1-2	NA	TRBV30	NA	CAWSALTANYGYTF	TGTGCCTGGAGTGCCTTGACAGCTAACTATGGCTACACCTTC
16	TRBJ2-5	TRBD2	TRBV28	NA	CATSAAGVGVVETQYF	TGTGCCACCTCCGCAGCGGGAGTTGGGGTGGTTGAGACCCAGTACTTC
15	TRBJ2-7	TRBD1	TRBV30	NA	CAWDTTGQGPYEQYF	TGTGCCTGGGATACTACGGGACAGGGCCCCTACGAGCAGTACTTC
12	TRBJ2-3	NA	TRBV6-5	once	CASSSNTDTQYF	TGTGCCAGCAGTTCAAACACAGATACGCAGTATTTT
12	TRBJ2-1	NA	TRBV28	once	CASSLIRAEQFF	TGTGCCAGCAGTTTAATTCGAGCTGAGCAGTTCTTC
15	TRBJ1-3	NA	TRBV19	few	CASSIGGVPGNTIYF	TGTGCCAGTAGTATAGGAGGGGTCCCTGGAAACACCATATATTTT
14	TRBJ1-5	NA	TRBV27	NA	CASSLWGGNQPQHF	TGTGCCAGCAGTTTATGGGGGGGAAATCAGCCCCAGCATTTT
11	TRBJ1-5	NA	TRBV29-1	few	CSVNQGETQHF	TGCAGCGTTAACCAGGGTGAGACCCAGCATTTT
15	TRBJ1-5	TRBD1	TRBV6-1	NA	CASSDPGQGNQPQHF	TGTGCCAGCAGTGATCCGGGACAGGGAAATCAGCCCCAGCATTTT
13	TRBJ1-6	NA	TRBV27	NA	CASTQGWLSPLHF	TGTGCCAGCACTCAGGGGTGGCTTTCACCCCTCCACTTT
15	TRBJ2-1	TRBD1	TRBV5-8	NA	CASSLDRGSYNEQFF	TGTGCCAGCAGCTTAGACAGGGGATCCTACAATGAGCAGTTCTTC
11	TRBJ2-5	NA	TRBV7-9	NA	CATSTPETQYF	TGTGCCACCTCCACCCCAGAGACCCAGTACTTC
15	TRBJ2-1	TRBD2	TRBV25-1	NA	CASSEGQRGNNEQFF	TGTGCCAGCAGTGAGGGCCAGCGGGGGAACAATGAGCAGTTCTTC
16	TRBJ2-2	NA	TRBV6-5	NA	CASSYSQAGNTGELFF	TGTGCCAGCAGTTACTCCCAAGCGGGCAACACCGGGGAGCTGTTTTTT
13	TRBJ1-1	NA	TRBV6-4	few	CASSDEVGTEAFF	TGTGCCAGCAGTGACGAGGTAGGCACTGAAGCTTTCTTT
15	TRBJ2-7	NA	TRBV19	once	CASSTAGTGAYEQYF	TGTGCCAGTAGCACTGCGGGGACGGGGGCCTACGAGCAGTACTTC
12	TRBJ2-5	NA	TRBV6-5	NA	CASSSMGETQYF	TGTGCCAGCAGCTCGATGGGAGAGACCCAGTACTTC
18	TRBJ2-3	TRBD2	TRBV7-2	NA	CASSYLNPLAAAADTQYF	TGTGCCAGCAGCTACCTAAACCCACTAGCGGCCGCCGCAGATACGCAGTATTTT
16	TRBJ1-6	NA	TRBV7-9	NA	CASTLIQSSYNSPLHF	TGTGCCAGCACCCTAATTCAGAGCTCCTATAATTCACCCCTCCACTTT
15	TRBJ2-3	NA	TRBV7-3	NA	CASTQRGSSTDTQYF	TGTGCCAGCACCCAGAGGGGTTCTAGCACAGATACGCAGTATTTT
13	TRBJ1-2	TRBD1	TRBV5-1	NA	CASSRGQGNGYTF	TGCGCCAGCAGCCGCGGACAGGGGAATGGCTACACCTTC
14	TRBJ2-7	TRBD1	TRBV27	once	CASSKDRLAYEQYF	TGTGCCAGCAGCAAGGACAGGTTGGCCTACGAGCAGTACTTC
18	TRBJ2-1	TRBD2	TRBV4-3	NA	CASSQVGRAGAGYNEQFF	TGCGCCAGCAGCCAAGTGGGGAGGGCGGGAGCTGGCTACAATGAGCAGTTCTTC
14	TRBJ2-4	TRBD2	TRBV30	NA	CACQTAGNKNIQYF	TGTGCCTGCCAGACAGCGGGGAACAAAAACATTCAGTACTTC
15	TRBJ2-7	NA	TRBV28	NA	CASTSPSSGAYEQYF	TGTGCCAGCACCTCCCCGTCTTCGGGGGCCTACGAGCAGTACTTC
15	TRBJ2-6	NA	TRBV30	NA	CAWSADRTGANVLTF	TGTGCCTGGAGCGCCGATAGGACTGGGGCCAACGTCCTGACTTTC
17	TRBJ1-5	NA	TRBV19	NA	CASSIRGLGGHNQPQHF	TGTGCCAGTAGTATACGGGGGTTAGGGGGACACAATCAGCCCCAGCATTTT
15	TRBJ1-4	NA	TRBV2	NA	CASKLAVAGVEKLFF	TGTGCCAGCAAACTAGCTGTGGCAGGAGTCGAAAAACTGTTTTTT
13	TRBJ1-2	NA	TRBV28	NA	CASSSPPRVRYTF	TGTGCCAGCAGTTCGCCACCCAGGGTGCGGTACACCTTC
16	TRBJ1-6	NA	TRBV2	NA	CARQGTGTEANSPLHF	TGTGCCAGACAGGGAACCGGGACGGAGGCTAATTCACCCCTCCACTTT
14	TRBJ1-1	TRBD1	TRBV27	NA	CASNPRTGGTEAFF	TGTGCCAGCAACCCCCGGACAGGGGGGACTGAAGCTTTCTTT
14	TRBJ1-5	NA	TRBV5-1	NA	CASSLEGVGQPQHF	TGCGCCAGCAGCTTGGAAGGGGTGGGTCAGCCCCAGCATTTT
16	TRBJ1-6	NA	TRBV28	few	CASSTYSGGYNSPLHF	TGTGCCAGCAGCACCTATTCTGGGGGATATAATTCACCCCTCCACTTT